This is a list of T cell receptor beta chains from one sample in a study of identical twins. TCRdb re-called the 5' RACE reads with MiXCR, one entry per CDR3 protein. The table shows about 920,000 distinct CDR3 sequences, with 9% to 15% occurring only once. This sample was also put to use in a study of yellow fever vaccine responses in identical twins.

Source material: PBMCs. The receptors come from a woman aged 18-30 years in good health. CDR3s include the opening cysteine and the closing phenylalanine or tryptophan. Fields, in order: J gene, D gene, clone size, V gene, CDR3 DNA, CDR3 protein. D genes are given only for firm matches. Part of the rows lack a size; the others show once, few, many or a class for expanded clones.

TRBJ2-6 TRBD1 NA TRBV9 TGTGCCAGCAGCGTGGAACAGGGGGCAAGTTCCGGGGCCAACGTCCTGACTTTC CASSVEQGASSGANVLTF
TRBJ1-2 NA many TRBV4-2 TGTGCCAGCAGCCACTTGGACGGAAATGGCTACACCTTC CASSHLDGNGYTF
TRBJ2-1 TRBD1 NA TRBV3-1 TGTGCCAGCTGCTTAGGGACAGGGGTTTTCCTCAGCTCCTACAATGAGCAGTTCTTC CASCLGTGVFLSSYNEQFF
TRBJ2-5 TRBD2 few TRBV12-3/TRBV12-4 TGTGCCAGCAGTTTAGACGGCGGGGGGGCGGAGACCCAGTACTTC CASSLDGGGAETQYF
TRBJ2-1 TRBD1 few TRBV27 TGTGCCAGCAGTTTAACGACAGGGGGCATTTATTTTGGGCAGTTCTTC CASSLTTGGIYFGQFF
TRBJ1-6 NA NA TRBV6-1 TGTGCCAGCAGGCCGCCGGGACCCTATAATTCACCCCTCCACTTT CASRPPGPYNSPLHF
TRBJ1-3 TRBD1 few TRBV15 TGTGCCACCAGCAGAGAATATGGGACAGGGTCTGGAAACACCATATATTTT CATSREYGTGSGNTIYF
TRBJ2-1 TRBD2 NA TRBV11-1 TGTGCCAGCAGCTCTCGAAGAGGGACTAGCGGCCCCTTCAATGAGCAGTTCTTC CASSSRRGTSGPFNEQFF
TRBJ2-1 NA few TRBV18 TGTGCCAGCTCACCACCAACACTAGACAATGAGCAGTTCTTC CASSPPTLDNEQFF
TRBJ2-1 NA few TRBV10-2 TGCGCCAGCAGTGACTTTAGCGGACCCTACAATGAGCAGTTCTTC CASSDFSGPYNEQFF
TRBJ1-1 NA many TRBV12-3/TRBV12-4 TGTGCCAGCAGACGGCAGGTGAACACTGAAGCTTTCTTT CASRRQVNTEAFF
TRBJ2-1 TRBD2 NA TRBV7-3 TGTGCCAGCCGCCCGGCTGCGGGAGGGCCTGGCAATGAGCAGTTCTTC CASRPAAGGPGNEQFF
TRBJ2-7 TRBD1 few TRBV28 TGTGCCAGCAGCCCGGGACAGCACTACGAGCAGTACTTC CASSPGQHYEQYF
TRBJ2-2 TRBD2 few TRBV11-2 TGTGCCAGCAGACCCAGCGGGGGGGCCTCAAACACCGGGGAGCTGTTTTTT CASRPSGGASNTGELFF
TRBJ1-5 NA NA TRBV6-1 TGTGCCACCCTCCGGAAGAATGGCAATCAGCCCCAGCATTTT CATLRKNGNQPQHF
TRBJ2-5 NA NA TRBV7-9 TGTGCCAGCAGCCCCCCCGCCCTCGGAGGGGGCCCTTTGTCTCGGTACTTC CASSPPALGGGPLSRYF
TRBJ1-1 NA few TRBV7-6 TGTGCCAGCAGCCCCCGGTCAGGGAACACTGAAGCTTTCTTT CASSPRSGNTEAFF
TRBJ2-2 TRBD1 NA TRBV15 TGTGCCACCACGGGACAGTCCGGGGAGCTGTTTTTT CATTGQSGELFF
TRBJ2-1 NA NA TRBV7-8 TGTGCCAGCAGCTTAGGTGGGGTACAGACCTACAATGAGCAGTTCTTC CASSLGGVQTYNEQFF
TRBJ1-5 TRBD1 few TRBV5-5 TGTGCCAGCAGCCATTGGGCCGACAGGGAAGGCAATCAGCCCCAGCATTTT CASSHWADREGNQPQHF
TRBJ2-3 TRBD1 NA TRBV11-2 TGTGCCAGCAGCTTACGAGGAGAGAACAGGGGATATACAGATACGCAGTATTTT CASSLRGENRGYTDTQYF
TRBJ2-5 NA NA TRBV7-3 TGTGCCAGCAGCTTAACCGCGACCAAAGAGACCCAGTACTTC CASSLTATKETQYF
TRBJ2-1 TRBD2 NA TRBV7-3 TGTGCCAGCTGTTTAAGGTTTCAAGCGGGGGGGCCCAGCTATGAGCAGTTCTTC CASCLRFQAGGPSYEQFF
TRBJ1-2 TRBD1 many TRBV2 TGTGCCAGCAGTGAAGGACAGGGGGCGTATGGCTACACCTTC CASSEGQGAYGYTF
TRBJ2-1 TRBD2 few TRBV19 TGTGCCAGTAGTATACTAGCGGGAGGGTATGAGCAGTTCTTC CASSILAGGYEQFF
TRBJ2-1 NA many TRBV29-1 TGCAGCGTTGGAGGGAGCTCCTACAATGAGCAGTTCTTC CSVGGSSYNEQFF
TRBJ2-7 NA NA TRBV5-1 TGCGCCAGCAGCTTGGGGACTGAGGACGAAATCTACGAGCAGTACTTC CASSLGTEDEIYEQYF
TRBJ2-1 NA few TRBV4-1 TGCGCCAGCAGCCAAGATCTTACCAATGATGAGCAGTTCTTC CASSQDLTNDEQFF
TRBJ2-1 NA many TRBV4-1 TGCGCCAGCAGGTTGATACCGGAAGGTAATGAGCAGTTCTTC CASRLIPEGNEQFF
TRBJ2-1 NA NA TRBV11-2 TGTGCCAGCAGCTCCATATTATCATCCCCTAAGTTCAATGAGCAGTTCTTC CASSSILSSPKFNEQFF
TRBJ1-2 TRBD1 few TRBV29-1 TGCAGCGTGGAACAGGGGATCTATGGCTACACCTTC CSVEQGIYGYTF
TRBJ1-1 NA few TRBV19 TGTGCCAGTAGTATAGGGGATCTGAACACTGAAGCTTTCTTT CASSIGDLNTEAFF
TRBJ2-7 TRBD2 few TRBV13 TGTGCCAGCAGCTTCCACCCACTAGCGGGAGGGGCGCATAACTACGAGCAGTACTTC CASSFHPLAGGAHNYEQYF
TRBJ2-1 NA NA TRBV6-4 TGTGCCAGCAGTCCCAACTACCAGAGCTCCTACAATGAGCAGTTCTTC CASSPNYQSSYNEQFF
TRBJ2-7 NA few TRBV19 TGTGCCAGTAGTCTTCGGGACCTCCCCCACTACGAGCAGTACTTC CASSLRDLPHYEQYF
TRBJ1-1 TRBD1 many TRBV15 TGTGCCACCAGCAGGGAGGGACAGGGGGTTGAAGCTTTCTTT CATSREGQGVEAFF
TRBJ2-3 TRBD2 few TRBV12-3/TRBV12-4 TGTGCCAGCACCGGACTAGCGGCTAGCACAGATACGCAGTATTTT CASTGLAASTDTQYF
TRBJ2-1 TRBD1 few TRBV5-1 TGCGCCAGCAGCTTGGACGGGACAGGACCCTACAATGAGCAGTTCTTC CASSLDGTGPYNEQFF
TRBJ2-2 NA many TRBV5-6 TGTGCCAGCAGCTTGATGGCCGGGGAGCTGTTTTTT CASSLMAGELFF
TRBJ2-1 NA NA TRBV21-1 TGTGCCAGCAGCAAAGCGCATACTAGCGGGAGGGAGGTGTATGAGCAGTTCTTC CASSKAHTSGREVYEQFF
TRBJ2-1 TRBD2 few TRBV7-2 TGTGCCAGCAGCCCGGGACTAGCTTCAGTTGAGCAGTTCTTC CASSPGLASVEQFF
TRBJ2-3 TRBD2 many TRBV5-1 TGCGCCAGCAGGCGGCCGAGCGGGAGTAGCACAGATACGCAGTATTTT CASRRPSGSSTDTQYF
TRBJ1-1 NA few TRBV4-1 TGCGCCAGCAGCCAAGGGGGGCGGCAAGCTTTCTTT CASSQGGRQAFF
TRBJ2-7 TRBD2 NA TRBV11-3 TGTGCCAGCAGCTTAGATTTAACTAGCGCGACCTACGAGCAGTACTTC CASSLDLTSATYEQYF
TRBJ1-1 NA many TRBV20-1 TGCAGTGCTAGAGATTTCCAGGGGAACACTGAAGCTTTCTTT CSARDFQGNTEAFF
TRBJ2-5 TRBD1 NA TRBV27 TGTGCCAGCAGTCTTACAGGGGAAGGATTTCAAGAGACCCAGTACTTC CASSLTGEGFQETQYF
TRBJ2-3 TRBD2 NA TRBV6-2/TRBV6-3 TGTGCCAGCAGCCCCGGGACTAGCGCGACAGATACGCAGTATTTT CASSPGTSATDTQYF
TRBJ2-1 NA NA TRBV28 TGTGCCAGCAGTTTGGAGACAGAATTATACAATGAGCAGTTCTTC CASSLETELYNEQFF
TRBJ2-1 NA many TRBV12-3/TRBV12-4 TGTGCCAGCAGGTCACACACTCTATCGAGTGATGAGCAGTTCTTC CASRSHTLSSDEQFF
TRBJ1-2 TRBD1 NA TRBV5-1 TGCGCCAGCAGCTTGGAGCAGGGGGGACATGGCTACACCTTC CASSLEQGGHGYTF
TRBJ2-6 TRBD1 few TRBV28 TGTGCCAGCAGTCTAACAGGGGACAGGGATTACTCTGGGGCCAACGTCCTGACTTTC CASSLTGDRDYSGANVLTF